What follows are 2 T cell receptor beta chains derived from one specimen sequenced in a study of blood T cell repertoires in COVID-19. Repertoires were generated with immunoSEQ multiplex PCR, while TCRdb's copy carries only in-frame clones and drops some. Altogether about 190,000 clones are present, roughly nine tenths being singletons, with the ten largest covering 1% to 1.4%. Input material: peripheral blood. The receptors were gathered from a young man with acute or convalescent COVID-19.

The chain is built from TRBV10-3 and TRBJ2-7; 9 bases match TRBD1. The V gene's germline CDR1 is ENHRY and CDR2 SYGVKD. CDR3 length: 15 amino acids. The ends lost 6 bases at V and 3 bases at J; junction bases unmatched: 9. CDR3 in DNA: TGTGCCATCAGAGCTGACAGGGGGGTCAACTACGAGCAGTACTTC. Protein: CAIRADRGVNYEQYF.

This chain connects TRBV28 to TRBJ2-7; 12 nucleotides agree with TRBD1. This CDR3 has 15 amino acids. Germline trimming cut 5 bases from V and 8 bases from J; bases unmatched to any gene: 10. CDR1 MDHEN and CDR2 SYDVKM come from the germline V gene. CDR3 amino acids: CASSLPGTGGGQQYF. The CDR3, as DNA: TGTGCCAGCAGTCTCCCCGGGACAGGGGGCGGGCAGCAGTACTTC.